Given below is one T cell receptor (beta chain) in context. Its antigen is unknown. This sample is drawn from a study of human T cells and chemical hapten exposure. About the research overall: Patch tests delivered 0.01% DPC to the upper back and were evaluated at 6 days. Findings and limits, study-wide: Among expanded TCRs, significantly more large CDR3 similarity clusters formed than among controls.

TCRdb independently ran MiXCR on the RACE reads; one entry per CDR3 protein. The sample shows about 350,000 distinct CDR3 sequences, about 5.4% of them seen only once. Time point: pre-sensitization, week 0. The treatment was: therapeutic diphenylcyclopropenone sensitization with weekly scalp DPC. Total RNA was isolated from unfractionated whole blood. This receptor was taken from a woman between 18 and 29 years old with alopecia areata. Some clones in this sample may be carry-over from other donors' samples. Sequenced here: whole blood, sampled in connection with sensitization to the hapten diphenylcyclopropenone (DPC).

This CDR3 is CASSQEFGASYNSPLHF. The CDR3 nucleotides read TGTGCCAGCAGCCAAGAATTTGGGGCCTCCTATAATTCACCCCTCCACTTT. This chain uses TRBV3-1 with TRBJ1-6; possible D gene TRBD1, 5 bases. This CDR3 has 17 amino acids. V was trimmed by 0 bases and J by 0 bases, leaving 9 bases between them. The V gene's germline CDR1 is LGHDT and CDR2 YNNKEL (reference sequence). Variable domain in full (rest from reference TRBV3-1 and TRBJ1-6): DTAVSQTPKYLVTQMGNDKSIKCEQNLGHDTMYWYKQDSKKFLKIMFSYNNKELIINETVPNRFSPKSPDKAHLNLHINSLELGDSAVYFCASSQEFGASYNSPLHFGNGTRLTVT.